Below are 8 T cell receptor beta chains sequenced from a single sample in a study of blood T cell repertoires in COVID-19. Sequencing was performed with immunoSEQ multiplex PCR; in TCRdb, only in-frame clones are kept and a portion is missing. The sample shows 150,000 to 190,000 clones, 70% to 85% of them seen only once. Input material: peripheral blood. These receptors all come from a woman aged 50 to 60 with acute or convalescent COVID-19.

The V gene is TRBV28, the J gene TRBJ1-2; TRBD1 matches 8 bases. CDR3 size: 14 residues. Germline CDR1 MDHEN, CDR2 SYDVKM. The trim removed 5 bases at V and 8 bases at J, leaving 10 bases unmatched. The CDR3 reads CASSPLGQDFGYTF. CDR3 sequence (DNA): TGTGCCAGCAGTCCCCTGGGACAGGATTTCGGCTACACCTTC.

The chain recombines TRBV5-1 with TRBJ2-3; 9 bases are shared with TRBD2. V gave up 0 bases and J gave up 2 bases; unmatched junction bases: 7. This CDR3 is built from 17 residues. Germline V gene sequence: CDR1 SGHRS, CDR2 YFSETQ. The CDR3 sequence: CASSLASTSGNTDTQYF. DNA for the CDR3: TGCGCCAGCAGCTTGGCCTCGACTAGCGGTAACACAGATACGCAGTATTTT.

This clone was recorded a few times. The chain has TRBV3-1 (or the pseudogene TRBV3-2) and TRBJ1-3; TRBD1 might be the D (5 bases). V gave up 4 bases and J gave up 0 bases, with 16 bases separating them. There are 17 residues in the CDR3. In germline, CDR1 is LGHDT, CDR2 YNNKEL (reference sequence). The CDR3 coding sequence is TGTGCCAGCAGCCCGATCCAGGGTTCCATCTCTGGAAACACCATATATTTT. The encoded protein is CASSPIQGSISGNTIYF.

The chain joins TRBV28 to TRBJ1-5; tentatively, D is TRBD1 (6 bases). Per germline, CDR1 MDHEN and CDR2 SYDVKM. This CDR3 has 16 residues. V lost 4 bases, J lost 4 bases, and 17 bases lay in between. The CDR3: CASSSPGGARNQPQHF. The DNA of the CDR3 is TGTGCCAGCAGTTCTCCGGGGGGGGCGCGTAATCAGCCCCAGCATTTT. The full variable domain, in which reference TRBV28 and TRBJ1-5 provide the parts outside the CDR3, is DVKVTQSSRYLVKRTGEKVFLECVQDMDHENMFWYRQDPGLGLRLIYFSYDVKMKEKGDIPEGYSVSREKKERFSLILESASTNQTSMYLCASSSPGGARNQPQHFGDGTRLSIL.

This sequence joins TRBV6-5 and TRBJ1-1; no definite D call. Trimming took off 4 bases at V and 2 bases at J, with 8 bases between the two ends. Germline V CDR1 and CDR2: MNHEY, SVGAGI. CDR3 length equals 13 residues. For the CDR3, the DNA is TGTGCCAGCAGTTCGAGGAAAAACACTGAAGCTTTCTTT. This gives the protein CASSSRKNTEAFF.

The chain has TRBV28 and TRBJ1-5, with 8 bases that match TRBD1. V dropped 5 bases and J dropped 5; count of bases not matched to a gene: 8. The CDR3 spans 15 residues. CDR1 is MDHEN, CDR2 SYDVKM, per germline. CDR3 protein: CASSPQGQGHQPQHF. The CDR3 coding sequence is TGTGCCAGCAGTCCTCAAGGACAGGGACATCAGCCCCAGCATTTT. The variable domain in full, completed from reference TRBV28 and TRBJ1-5, reads DVKVTQSSRYLVKRTGEKVFLECVQDMDHENMFWYRQDPGLGLRLIYFSYDVKMKEKGDIPEGYSVSREKKERFSLILESASTNQTSMYLCASSPQGQGHQPQHFGDGTRLSIL.

In nucleotides, the CDR3 is TGTGCCACAAGGGACAGGGGGACAGATACGCAGTATTTT. Protein: CATRDRGTDTQYF. The chain joins TRBV19 to TRBJ2-3, with 11 nucleotides matching TRBD1. CDR1 is LNHDA and CDR2 is SQIVND in the germline V gene (reference sequence). Trimming took 10 bases from V and 3 from J; bases not matched to a gene: 3. This CDR3 spans 13 amino acids.

The chain recombines TRBV7-9 with TRBJ2-5, with 8 positions matching TRBD2. This CDR3 contains 16 residues. Trimming removed 4 bases from V and 5 bases from J; junction bases left unmatched: 12. From germline, CDR1 is SEHNR and CDR2 FQNEAQ (reference sequence). CDR3 DNA: TGTGCCAGCAGCTCCCGGGGGGGGCCCGGGATGGAGACCCAGTACTTC. It specifies CASSSRGGPGMETQYF.